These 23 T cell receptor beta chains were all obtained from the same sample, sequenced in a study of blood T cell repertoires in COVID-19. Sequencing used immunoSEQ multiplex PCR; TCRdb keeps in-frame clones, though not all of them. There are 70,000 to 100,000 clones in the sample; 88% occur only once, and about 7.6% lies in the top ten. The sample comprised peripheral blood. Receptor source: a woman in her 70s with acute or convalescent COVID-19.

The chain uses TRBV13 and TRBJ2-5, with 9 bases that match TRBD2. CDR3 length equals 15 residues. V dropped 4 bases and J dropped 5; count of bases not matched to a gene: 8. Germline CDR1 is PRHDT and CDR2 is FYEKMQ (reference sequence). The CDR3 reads CASSSRTSVGETQYF. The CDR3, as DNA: TGTGCCAGCAGCTCACGGACTAGCGTGGGCGAGACCCAGTACTTC.

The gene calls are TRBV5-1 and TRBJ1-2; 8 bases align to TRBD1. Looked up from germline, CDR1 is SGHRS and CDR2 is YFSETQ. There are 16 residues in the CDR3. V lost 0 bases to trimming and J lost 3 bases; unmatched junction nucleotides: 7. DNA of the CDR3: TGCGCCAGCAGCTTGGCCCCAGGGGGCTTGGACTATGGCTACACCTTC. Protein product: CASSLAPGGLDYGYTF.

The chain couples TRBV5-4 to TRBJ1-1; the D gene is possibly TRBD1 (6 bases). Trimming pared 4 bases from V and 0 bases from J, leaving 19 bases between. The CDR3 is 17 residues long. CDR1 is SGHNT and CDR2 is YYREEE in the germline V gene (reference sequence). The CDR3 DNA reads TGTGCCAGCAGCCCGGGGGGCCCGGTGGTCGTGAACACTGAAGCTTTCTTT. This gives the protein CASSPGGPVVVNTEAFF. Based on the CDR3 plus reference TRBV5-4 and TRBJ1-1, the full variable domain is ETGVTQSPTHLIKTRGQQVTLRCSSQSGHNTVSWYQQALGQGPQFIFQYYREEENGRGNFPPRFSGLQFPNYSSELNVNALELDDSALYLCASSPGGPVVVNTEAFFGQGTRLTVV.

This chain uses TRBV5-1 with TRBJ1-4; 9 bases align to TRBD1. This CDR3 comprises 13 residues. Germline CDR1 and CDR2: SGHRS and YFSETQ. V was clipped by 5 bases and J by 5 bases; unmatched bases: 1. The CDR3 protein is CASRGTGNEKLFF. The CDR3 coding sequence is TGCGCCAGCAGAGGGACAGGGAATGAAAAACTGTTTTTT.

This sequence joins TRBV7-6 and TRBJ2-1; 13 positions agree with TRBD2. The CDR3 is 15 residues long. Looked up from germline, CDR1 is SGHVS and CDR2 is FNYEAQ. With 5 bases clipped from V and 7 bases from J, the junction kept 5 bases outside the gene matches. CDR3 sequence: CASSPLLAGGNEQFF. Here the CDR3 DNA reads TGTGCCAGCAGCCCTCTACTAGCGGGAGGGAATGAGCAGTTCTTC.

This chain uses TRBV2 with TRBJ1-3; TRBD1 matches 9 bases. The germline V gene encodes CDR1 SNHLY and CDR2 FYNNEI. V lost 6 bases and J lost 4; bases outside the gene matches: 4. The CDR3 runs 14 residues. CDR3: CASRGQGAGNTIYF. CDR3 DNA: TGTGCCAGCAGGGGACAGGGTGCGGGAAACACCATATATTTT.

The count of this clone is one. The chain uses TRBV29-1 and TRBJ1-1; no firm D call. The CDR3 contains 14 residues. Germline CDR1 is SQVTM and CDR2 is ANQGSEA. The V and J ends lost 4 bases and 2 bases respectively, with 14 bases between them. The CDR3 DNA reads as TGCAGCGTTGCCCCACGAGAGCTTAACACTGAAGCTTTCTTT. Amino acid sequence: CSVAPRELNTEAFF.

CDR3 loop: CASSYSRQGPGYGYTF. As DNA, the CDR3 is TGTGCCAGCAGTTACTCCAGACAGGGGCCCGGCTATGGCTACACCTTC. V gene TRBV6-5 combines with J gene TRBJ1-2, with TRBD1 identical over 8 bases. The CDR3 contains 16 residues. V gave up 0 bases and J gave up 4 bases; unmatched junction bases: 7. The germline CDR1 and CDR2 sequences are MNHEY and SVGAGI.

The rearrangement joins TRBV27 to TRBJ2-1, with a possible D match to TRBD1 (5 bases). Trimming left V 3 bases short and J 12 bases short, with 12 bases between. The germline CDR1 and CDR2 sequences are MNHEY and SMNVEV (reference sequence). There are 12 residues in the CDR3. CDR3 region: CASSFQGFGQFF. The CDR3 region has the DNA TGTGCCAGCAGTTTCCAGGGCTTTGGGCAGTTCTTC.

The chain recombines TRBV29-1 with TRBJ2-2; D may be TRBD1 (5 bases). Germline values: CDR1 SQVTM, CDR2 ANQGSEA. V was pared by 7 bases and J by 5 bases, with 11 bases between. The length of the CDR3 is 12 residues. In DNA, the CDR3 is TGCAGCGGCATAGGGGAAACCGGGGAGCTGTTTTTT. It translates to CSGIGETGELFF.

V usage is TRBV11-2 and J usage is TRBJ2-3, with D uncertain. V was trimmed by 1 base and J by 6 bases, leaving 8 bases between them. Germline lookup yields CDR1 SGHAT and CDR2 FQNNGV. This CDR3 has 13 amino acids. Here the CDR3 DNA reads TGTGCCAGCAGCTTAGTCACTTCGGATACGCAGTATTTT. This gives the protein CASSLVTSDTQYF.

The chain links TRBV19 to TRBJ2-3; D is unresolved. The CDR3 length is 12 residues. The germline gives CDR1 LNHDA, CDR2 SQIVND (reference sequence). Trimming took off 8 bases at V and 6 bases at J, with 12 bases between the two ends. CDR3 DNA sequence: TGTGCCAGTTCCGTTTCCTTTGATACGCAGTATTTT. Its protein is CASSVSFDTQYF.

CDR3 DNA sequence: TGTGCCAGCAGTTTCCGCAGGGAAGGTCGGAACTATGGCTACACCTTC. Encoded protein: CASSFRREGRNYGYTF. The J gene is TRBJ1-2, the V gene TRBV27; D is possibly TRBD1 (5 bases). The CDR3 runs to 16 residues. CDR1 is MNHEY, CDR2 SMNVEV, per germline (reference sequence). The ends were cut back, 3 bases at V and 2 bases at J, with 16 bases in the middle.

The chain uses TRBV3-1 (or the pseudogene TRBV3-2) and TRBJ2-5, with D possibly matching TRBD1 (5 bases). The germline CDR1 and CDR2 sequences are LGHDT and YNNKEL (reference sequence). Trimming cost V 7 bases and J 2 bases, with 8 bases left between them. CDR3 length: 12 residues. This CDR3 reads CASNTGQETQYF. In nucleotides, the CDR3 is TGTGCCAGCAACACAGGACAAGAGACCCAGTACTTC.

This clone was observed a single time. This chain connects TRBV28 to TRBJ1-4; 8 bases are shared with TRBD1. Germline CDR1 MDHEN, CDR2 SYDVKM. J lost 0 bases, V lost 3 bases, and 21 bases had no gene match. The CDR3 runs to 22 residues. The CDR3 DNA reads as TGTGCCAGCAGTTTCCTCATTTCCTGGGACAGGCGAAATAATGCAACTAATGAAAAACTGTTTTTT. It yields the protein CASSFLISWDRRNNATNEKLFF.

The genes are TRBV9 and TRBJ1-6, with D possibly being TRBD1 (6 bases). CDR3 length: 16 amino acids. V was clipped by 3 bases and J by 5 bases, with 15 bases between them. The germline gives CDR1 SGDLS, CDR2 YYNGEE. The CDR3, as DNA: TGTGCCAGCAGCGCATCGTGGGGGCGGAATAATTCACCCCTCCACTTT. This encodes CASSASWGRNNSPLHF.

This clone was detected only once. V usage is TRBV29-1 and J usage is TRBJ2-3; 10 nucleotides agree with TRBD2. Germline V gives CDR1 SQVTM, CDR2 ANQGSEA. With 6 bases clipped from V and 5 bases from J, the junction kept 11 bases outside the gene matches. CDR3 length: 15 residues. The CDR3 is CSVNKPGLALDTQYF. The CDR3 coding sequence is TGCAGCGTCAACAAACCGGGACTAGCGTTAGATACGCAGTATTTT.

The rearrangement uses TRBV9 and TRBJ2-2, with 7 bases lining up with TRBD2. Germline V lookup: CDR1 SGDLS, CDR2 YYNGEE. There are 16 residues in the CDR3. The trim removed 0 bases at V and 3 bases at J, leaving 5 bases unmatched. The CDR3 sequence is CASSVEVGGHTGELFF. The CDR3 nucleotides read TGTGCCAGCAGCGTAGAGGTGGGAGGGCACACCGGGGAGCTGTTTTTT. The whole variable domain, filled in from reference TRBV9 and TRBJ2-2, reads DSGVTQTPKHLITATGQRVTLRCSPRSGDLSVYWYQQSLDQGLQFLIQYYNGEERAKGNILERFSAQQFPDLHSELNLSSLELGDSALYFCASSVEVGGHTGELFFGEGSRLTVL.

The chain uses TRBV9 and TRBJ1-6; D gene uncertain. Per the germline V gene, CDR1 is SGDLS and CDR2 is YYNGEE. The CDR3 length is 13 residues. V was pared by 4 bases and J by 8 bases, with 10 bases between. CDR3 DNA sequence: TGTGCCAGCAGCCGGCCTGGAGATTCACCCCTCCACTTT. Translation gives CASSRPGDSPLHF.

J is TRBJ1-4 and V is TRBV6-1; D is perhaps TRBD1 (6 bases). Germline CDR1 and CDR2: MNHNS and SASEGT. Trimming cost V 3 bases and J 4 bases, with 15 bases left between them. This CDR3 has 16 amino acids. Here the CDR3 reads CASSEGSGVHNEKLFF. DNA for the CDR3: TGTGCCAGCAGTGAGGGTTCAGGGGTTCATAATGAAAAACTGTTTTTT.

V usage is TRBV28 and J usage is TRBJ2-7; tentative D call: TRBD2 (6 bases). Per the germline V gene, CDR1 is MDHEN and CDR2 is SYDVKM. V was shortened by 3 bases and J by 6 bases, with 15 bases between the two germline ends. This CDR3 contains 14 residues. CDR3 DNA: TGTGCCAGCAGTTTTTTTCTCGGAGGGCGCGAGCAGTACTTC. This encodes CASSFFLGGREQYF.

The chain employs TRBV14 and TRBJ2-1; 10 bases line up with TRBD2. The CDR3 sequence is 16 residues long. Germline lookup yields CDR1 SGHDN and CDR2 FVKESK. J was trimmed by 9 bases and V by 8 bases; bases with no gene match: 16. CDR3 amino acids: CASAVYRSGGAAEQFF. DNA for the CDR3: TGTGCCAGCGCGGTTTACAGGAGCGGGGGGGCAGCTGAGCAGTTCTTC.

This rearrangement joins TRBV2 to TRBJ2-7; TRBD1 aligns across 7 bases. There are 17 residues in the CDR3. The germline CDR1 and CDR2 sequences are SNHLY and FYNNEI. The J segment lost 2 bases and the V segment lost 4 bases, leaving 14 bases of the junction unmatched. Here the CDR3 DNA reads TGTGCCAGCAGTGCCCCCCTCGTACAGGGGTCGGCCTACGAGCAGTACTTC. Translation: CASSAPLVQGSAYEQYF. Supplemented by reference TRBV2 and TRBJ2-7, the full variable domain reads EPEVTQTPSHQVTQMGQEVILRCVPISNHLYFYWYRQILGQKVEFLVSFYNNEISEKSEIFDDQFSVERPDGSNFTLKIRSTKLEDSAMYFCASSAPLVQGSAYEQYFGPGTRLTVT.